A single sample is the source of the 16 T cell receptor beta chains below, sequenced in a study of blood T cell repertoires in COVID-19. Libraries were prepared by immunoSEQ multiplex PCR; TCRdb keeps only in-frame clonotypes and omits some of them. The data contain just over 80,000 clones, under 90% of them singletons. The material sequenced was peripheral blood. The receptor set was obtained from a man older than 75 with acute or convalescent COVID-19.

The chain employs TRBV4-2 and TRBJ1-1, with TRBD1 matching over 8 bases. CDR3 length equals 15 residues. CDR1 is LGHNA, CDR2 YNFKEQ, per germline. The J segment lost 8 bases and the V segment lost 1 base, leaving 9 bases of the junction unmatched. CDR3 sequence: CASSQADRGGKEAFF. CDR3 coding DNA: TGTGCCAGCAGCCAAGCTGACAGGGGAGGTAAAGAAGCTTTCTTT.

This rearrangement joins TRBV7-6 to TRBJ1-2; 8 bases align to TRBD1. J lost 8 bases, V lost 5 bases, and 16 bases had no gene match. The CDR3 runs to 16 residues. Germline values: CDR1 SGHVS, CDR2 FNYEAQ. As DNA, the CDR3 is TGTGCCAGCAGCCCTACAGGGGGGGCGTCGTCCTGGGGCTACACCTTC. Translation: CASSPTGGASSWGYTF.

This chain joins TRBV7-9 and TRBJ2-2, with 9 bases matching TRBD1. The CDR3 sequence is 16 residues long. With 1 base clipped from V and 5 bases from J, the junction kept 5 bases outside the gene matches. CDR1 SEHNR and CDR2 FQNEAQ come from the germline V gene (reference sequence). CDR3 sequence reads: CASSLGGQGHTGELFF. The CDR3 bases are TGTGCCAGCAGCTTAGGGGGACAGGGACATACCGGGGAGCTGTTTTTT.

This rearrangement joins TRBV27 to TRBJ2-5, with a weak D call TRBD1 (5 bases). This CDR3 spans 15 amino acids. Germline V gene lookup returns CDR1 MNHEY and CDR2 SMNVEV (reference sequence). V lost 6 bases to trimming and J lost 5 bases, with 19 bases between them. CDR3 sequence reads: CASSRSGYRKETQYF. CDR3 bases: TGTGCCAGCAGCCGATCAGGGTATAGGAAGGAGACCCAGTACTTC.

This clone was counted between two and nine times. The rearrangement links TRBV3-1 (or the pseudogene TRBV3-2) to TRBJ1-2, with D tentatively TRBD1 (5 bases). There are 13 residues in the CDR3. The V gene's germline CDR1 is LGHDT and CDR2 YNNKEL (reference sequence). With 2 bases removed from V and 5 bases from J, the gap between germline ends came to 9 bases. This CDR3 is CASSQLEGYGYTF. The CDR3 DNA reads TGTGCCAGCAGCCAATTGGAGGGGTATGGCTACACCTTC.

V is TRBV7-9 and J is TRBJ1-6; D not resolved. The V end was cut by 6 bases, the J end by 6 bases, with 6 bases between. The CDR3 is 12 amino acids. Per the germline V gene, CDR1 is SEHNR and CDR2 is FQNEAQ (reference sequence). CDR3 nucleotide sequence: TGTGCCAGCAGTCTTGTTAATTCACCCCTCCACTTT. It codes for CASSLVNSPLHF.

The J gene is TRBJ2-1, the V gene TRBV10-3; 12 nucleotides match TRBD1. The V gene's germline CDR1 is ENHRY and CDR2 SYGVKD. V shed 6 bases, J shed 9 bases, and the junction held 9 bases outside the gene matches. CDR3 length: 15 residues. The CDR3 bases are TGTGCCATCAGCTCGCGGGACAGGGGGCCGGTTGAGCAGTTCTTC. This translates into CAISSRDRGPVEQFF.

The chain links TRBV3-1 (or the pseudogene TRBV3-2) to TRBJ1-5, with D perhaps TRBD1 (5 bases). Germline V CDR1 and CDR2: LGHDT, YNNKEL (reference sequence). The CDR3 consists of 16 residues. Deletions cut 0 bases from V and 1 base from J, with 10 bases between. The CDR3 DNA reads TGTGCCAGCAGCCAAGATCCGGGGGTGAGCAATCAGCCCCAGCATTTT. This sequence encodes CASSQDPGVSNQPQHF.

This clone has just one count. The rearrangement links TRBV6-5 to TRBJ1-2; 10 bases map to TRBD1. The germline V gene has CDR1 MNHEY and CDR2 SVGAGI. J lost 6 bases, V lost 6 bases, and 1 base had no gene match. CDR3 length: 12 residues. The CDR3 reads CASSGTGDGYTF. Here the CDR3 DNA reads TGTGCCAGCAGCGGGACAGGGGATGGCTACACCTTC.

This chain links TRBV28 with TRBJ1-1, with D unclear. CDR1 and CDR2 (germline): MDHEN, SYDVKM. V was clipped by 2 bases and J by 0 bases, with 10 bases between them. The CDR3 runs 15 residues. The CDR3 region is CASSLPGRMNTEAFF. The CDR3 region has the DNA TGTGCCAGCAGTTTACCAGGCCGCATGAACACTGAAGCTTTCTTT.

The genes are TRBV14 and TRBJ1-2; TRBD1 agrees at 9 bases. Trimming removed 5 bases from V and 3 bases from J; junction bases left unmatched: 7. Per the germline V gene, CDR1 is SGHDN and CDR2 is FVKESK. This CDR3 region has 15 residues. CDR3 DNA sequence: TGTGCCAGCAGCGGGACAGGGAGGAATTACTATGGCTACACCTTC. Translation: CASSGTGRNYYGYTF. The complete variable domain, with remaining parts taken from reference TRBV14 and TRBJ1-2, reads EAGVTQFPSHSVIEKGQTVTLRCDPISGHDNLYWYRRVMGKEIKFLLHFVKESKQDESGMPNNRFLAERTGGTYSTLKVQPAELEDSGVYFCASSGTGRNYYGYTFGSGTRLTVV.

The chain couples TRBV29-1 to TRBJ1-2; D unresolved. CDR1 is SQVTM and CDR2 is ANQGSEA in the germline V gene. The CDR3 contains 13 residues. Deletions cut 1 base from V and 8 bases from J, with 14 bases between. CDR3 nucleotides: TGCAGCGTTGAAGGTCTAGGCGGGGTAGGCTACACCTTC. Translation gives CSVEGLGGVGYTF.

This chain joins TRBV19 and TRBJ1-4; TRBD1 aligns across 7 bases. Germline V lookup: CDR1 LNHDA, CDR2 SQIVND (reference sequence). This CDR3 spans 15 amino acids. The ends lost 3 bases at V and 5 bases at J; junction bases unmatched: 6. DNA for the CDR3: TGTGCCAGTAGTATCCAGGGACAGACGAATGAAAAACTGTTTTTT. The encoded protein is CASSIQGQTNEKLFF.

V and J are TRBV5-1 and TRBJ2-6, with TRBD1 identical over 9 bases. Trimming took 0 bases from V and 1 from J; bases not matched to a gene: 8. This CDR3 spans 19 amino acids. Germline CDR1 is SGHRS and CDR2 is YFSETQ. The CDR3 spells CASSLVIPGTGSGANVLTF. The DNA of the CDR3 is TGCGCCAGCAGCTTGGTGATACCCGGGACAGGGTCTGGGGCCAACGTCCTGACTTTC.

The chain has TRBV7-9 and TRBJ2-1; the match to TRBD1 covers 7 bases. The junction had 0 bases not matched to a gene; V was cut back by 1 base and J by 0 bases. The CDR3 covers 15 residues. Per germline, CDR1 SEHNR and CDR2 FQNEAQ (reference sequence). Here the CDR3 DNA reads TGTGCCAGCAGCTTAGGACAGGGCTCCTACAATGAGCAGTTCTTC. It encodes CASSLGQGSYNEQFF.

V and J are TRBV5-6 and TRBJ2-1, with 11 positions matching TRBD2. CDR3 size: 16 residues. Germline loops: CDR1 SGHDT, CDR2 YYEEEE. The junction had 5 bases not matched to a gene; V was cut back by 4 bases and J by 2 bases. The CDR3 reads CASSVQGLAAYNEQFF. CDR3 DNA: TGTGCCAGCAGCGTCCAGGGACTAGCGGCCTACAATGAGCAGTTCTTC.